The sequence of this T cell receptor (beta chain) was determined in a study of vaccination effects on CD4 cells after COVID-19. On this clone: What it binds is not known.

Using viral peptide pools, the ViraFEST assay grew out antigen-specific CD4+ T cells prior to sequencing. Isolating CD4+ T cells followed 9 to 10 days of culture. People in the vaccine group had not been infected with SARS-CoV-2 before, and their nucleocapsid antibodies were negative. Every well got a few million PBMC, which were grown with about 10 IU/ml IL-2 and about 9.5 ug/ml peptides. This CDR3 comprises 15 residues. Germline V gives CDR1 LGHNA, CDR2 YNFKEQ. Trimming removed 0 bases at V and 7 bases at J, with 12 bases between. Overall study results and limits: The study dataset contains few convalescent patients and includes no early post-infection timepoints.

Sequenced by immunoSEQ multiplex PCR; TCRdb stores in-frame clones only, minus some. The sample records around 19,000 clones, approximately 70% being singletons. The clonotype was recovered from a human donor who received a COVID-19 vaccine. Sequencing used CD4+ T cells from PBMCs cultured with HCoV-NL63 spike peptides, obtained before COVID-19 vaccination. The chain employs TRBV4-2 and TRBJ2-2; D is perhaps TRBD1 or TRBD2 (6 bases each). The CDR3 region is CASSQDYGGSGELFF. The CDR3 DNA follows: TGTGCCAGCAGCCAAGATTACGGGGGCAGCGGGGAGCTGTTTTTT.